A selection of T cell receptor beta chains follows, all from one sample in a study of a mutant IDH1 vaccine in newly diagnosed glioma. The antigens of these receptors remain unknown. Repertoires were generated with immunoSEQ multiplex PCR, while TCRdb's copy carries only in-frame clones and drops some. This sample has around 60,000 clones, with approximately 85% found just once. This sample comprised PBMCs, obtained from a glioma patient whose treatment included an IDH1 peptide vaccine. These receptors came from a man aged 25-45 years with glioma. CDR3s include the opening cysteine and the closing phenylalanine or tryptophan.

j_call | v_call | cdr3_aa
TRBJ1-4 | TRBV5-1 | CASSALFREYEKLFF
TRBJ2-5 | TRBV5-4 | CASSILLAGGSKETQYF
TRBJ2-7 | TRBV5-1 | CASSNWQGRYEQYF
TRBJ2-1 | TRBV4-1 | CASSQAGGSYNEQFF
TRBJ1-5 | TRBV4-2 | CASSQDRSNQPQHF
TRBJ1-4 | TRBV6-6 | CASSSEGASNEKLFF
TRBJ2-7 | TRBV6-5 | CASSYEVVDRYEQYF
TRBJ2-2 | TRBV6-5 | CASSYSRFVSTGELFF
TRBJ1-2 | TRBV6-4 | CASSPSGRGEANYGYTF
TRBJ2-1 | TRBV4-1 | CASSQDRARGPYNEQFF
TRBJ2-7 | TRBV6-5 | CASSYHPSYEQYF
TRBJ2-3 | TRBV7-9 | CASSSMVPGAQYF
TRBJ2-2 | TRBV5-1 | CASSLDGGRAGELFF
- | TRBV27 | CASSGAGRSYEQYF
TRBJ2-1 | TRBV7-9 | CASSLTGDLSWYNEQFF
TRBJ2-5 | TRBV7-8 | CASSAFLDSQETQYF
TRBJ1-2 | TRBV9 | CASSVPRAGADGYTF
TRBJ2-5 | TRBV6-1 | CASSEGGARETQYF
TRBJ2-3 | TRBV2 | CARRHSIAGTTGGTQYF
TRBJ1-2 | TRBV19 | CASSLLPRAALSGSYTF
TRBJ1-1 | TRBV6-1 | CASSEGGVTEAFF
TRBJ2-1 | TRBV10-3 | CAISGPQGPRDEQFF
TRBJ2-2 | TRBV12-5 | CASGSGQGGLAGELFF
TRBJ1-4 | TRBV15 | CATSRDGREKLFF
TRBJ1-5 | TRBV15 | CATSSNPGEGQPQHF
TRBJ2-2 | TRBV7-2 | CASSLDRVGGELFF
TRBJ2-5 | TRBV7-9 | CASSLGGKGLETQYF
TRBJ1-4 | TRBV7-8 | CASSGGAWDEKLFF
TRBJ2-1 | TRBV15 | CATSSGQSSYNEQFF